These 7 T cell receptor beta chains were sequenced from one sample in a study of blood T cell repertoires in COVID-19 (dated by TCRdb to between 2020 and 2021). Preparation of the library involved the immunoSEQ multiplex PCR assay. TCRdb took over this immuneACCESS table, retaining in-frame rearrangements with V and J assigned. Such tables are incomplete; in checked studies, under half of the missing clones stem from an unresolved V gene, and the remainder is unexplained. For this sample there are around 280,000 clones; around 90% appear just once. The ten largest account for 1.7% of the sample. The sample was PBMCs or T cells enriched from blood (not recorded which). The receptors were sampled from a woman aged 18 to 35 with acute COVID-19.

The table lists this clone with a count of one. The gene calls are TRBV10-2 and TRBJ2-3, with D perhaps TRBD2 (6 bases). Germline CDR1 WSHSY, CDR2 SAAADI. The CDR3 runs to 16 residues. V was cut by 0 bases and J by 6 bases, with 16 bases left in between. Written as DNA, the CDR3 is TGCGCCAGCAGTGAGTCGGGGCCGGGAGTAAGGGATACGCAGTATTTT. It is translated as CASSESGPGVRDTQYF.

V is TRBV5-1 and J is TRBJ1-2; 11 nucleotides agree with TRBD1. V gave up 0 bases and J gave up 2 bases; unmatched junction bases: 0. The length of the CDR3 is 15 residues. Per the germline V gene, CDR1 is SGHRS and CDR2 is YFSETQ. The CDR3 nucleotides are TGCGCCAGCAGCTTGGGGACAGGGGGCAACTATGGCTACACCTTC. Protein sequence: CASSLGTGGNYGYTF.

This chain links TRBV18 with TRBJ2-7; 12 nucleotides agree with TRBD2. This CDR3 comprises 14 residues. V gave up 4 bases and J gave up 7 bases; unmatched junction bases: 5. CDR1 is KGHSH, CDR2 LQKENI, per germline. The CDR3 DNA reads TGTGCCAGCTCACTGACTAGCGGGAGAGTTGAGCAGTACTTC. Translated: CASSLTSGRVEQYF.

The CDR3 bases are TGTGCCAGCAGCGGGGGGAGCTCTGGAAACACCATATATTTT. It codes for CASSGGSSGNTIYF. This chain links TRBV2 with TRBJ1-3, with D tentatively TRBD1 (5 bases). V was pared by 6 bases and J by 0 bases, with 9 bases between. Germline V gene data show CDR1 as SNHLY and CDR2 as FYNNEI. This CDR3 is built from 14 residues.

CDR3 DNA sequence: TGTGCCAGCAGCCGAACGACAGGGGCCGATGAAAAACTGTTTTTT. It translates to CASSRTTGADEKLFF. This chain uses TRBV11-2 with TRBJ1-4; 8 nucleotides match TRBD1. Germline V gives CDR1 SGHAT, CDR2 FQNNGV. J lost 6 bases, V lost 5 bases, and 8 bases had no gene match. CDR3 size: 15 residues.

The chain couples TRBV6-5 to TRBJ1-3; D possibly corresponds to TRBD1 (6 bases). The CDR3 consists of 14 residues. Trimming removed 6 bases at V and 0 bases at J, with 9 bases between. Per the germline V gene, CDR1 is MNHEY and CDR2 is SVGAGI. The CDR3: CASRRTVSGNTIYF. The CDR3 DNA reads TGTGCCAGCAGGAGGACAGTCTCTGGAAACACCATATATTTT.

The chain couples TRBV12-3 or TRBV12-4 to TRBJ2-7; D unclear. V was pared by 1 base and J by 5 bases, with 9 bases between. The CDR3 contains 13 residues. The CDR3, as DNA: TGTGCCAGCAGTTTAGGATTAGCCAACGAGCAGTACTTC. It translates to CASSLGLANEQYF.